This entry lists 32 T cell receptor beta chains sequenced from one sample in a study of control samples from healthy donors and cancer patients. Data came from immunoSEQ multiplex PCR; TCRdb stores just in-frame clones and leaves some out. The data contain over 10,000 clones, approximately 77% of them singletons. Sequencing was carried out using formalin-fixed, paraffin-embedded tissue. The receptor source for this set is a male donor with melanoma.

The chain joins TRBV6-2 or TRBV6-3 to TRBJ1-5; weak D call: TRBD1 (6 bases). The CDR3 loop spans 16 amino acids. V was pared by 4 bases and J by 7 bases, with 20 bases between. CDR1 is MNHEY and CDR2 is SVGEGT in the germline V gene. The CDR3 region is CASSFDQITGNQPQHF. The CDR3 DNA follows: TGTGCCAGCAGTTTCGATCAGATAACAGGGAACCAGCCCCAGCATTTT.

This chain links TRBV7-3 with TRBJ2-6; D uncertain. The CDR3 contains 17 residues. The V end was cut by 2 bases, the J end by 1 base, with 12 bases between. CDR1 SGHTA and CDR2 FQGTGA come from the germline V gene. Here the CDR3 DNA reads TGTGCCAGCAGCTTATCAGGAACAAGTTCTGGGGCCAACGTCCTGACTTTC. Translation: CASSLSGTSSGANVLTF.

This clone came up once. This rearrangement joins TRBV12-3 or TRBV12-4 to TRBJ1-1, with D unresolved. V lost 3 bases and J lost 9, with 11 bases in between. The CDR3 covers 12 residues. CDR3 in DNA: TGTGCCAGCAGTTTTCCGGAGTCCCAAGCTTTCTTT. It is translated as CASSFPESQAFF.

The chain is built from TRBV7-6 and TRBJ1-1, with unresolved D. Deletions cut 5 bases from V and 5 bases from J, with 15 bases between. The CDR3 loop spans 14 amino acids. Germline V CDR1 and CDR2: SGHVS, FNYEAQ. The CDR3 here is CASSPPRGGTEAFF. Written as DNA, the CDR3 is TGTGCCAGCAGCCCCCCCCGGGGAGGTACTGAAGCTTTCTTT.

This rearrangement joins TRBV7-2 to TRBJ2-7; the D is unclear. Germline V CDR1 and CDR2: SGHTA, FQGNSA. The CDR3 has 13 residues. V lost 4 bases and J 3 bases, leaving 10 bases between the germline ends. This CDR3 reads CASSSTSVYEQYF. The CDR3 DNA sequence: TGTGCCAGCAGCTCCACGTCCGTCTACGAGCAGTACTTC.

This chain uses TRBV3-1 (or the pseudogene TRBV3-2) with TRBJ2-3; TRBD1 agrees at 9 bases. The V gene end was trimmed by 4 bases and the J gene end by 8 bases; junction bases not matched to a gene: 10. The CDR3 covers 15 residues. Germline assignment: CDR1 LGHDT and CDR2 YNNKEL (reference sequence). This chain's CDR3 is CASSRTPTGGGTQYF. CDR3 sequence (DNA): TGTGCCAGCAGCCGCACGCCGACAGGGGGAGGTACGCAGTATTTT.

This chain connects TRBV12-3 or TRBV12-4 to TRBJ1-2, with no clear D. The CDR3 totals 12 residues. Trimming left V 5 bases short and J 8 bases short, with 12 bases between. The CDR3 DNA reads TGTGCCAGCAGTCTTAACGCGAGGGGCTACACCTTC. Its translation: CASSLNARGYTF.

This clone was seen only a few times. The chain joins TRBV15 to TRBJ1-4; unclear D gene. V was trimmed by 0 bases and J by 5 bases, leaving 10 bases between them. This CDR3 comprises 15 residues. The germline V gene has CDR1 LNHNV and CDR2 YYDKDF (reference sequence). The CDR3 DNA reads TGTGCCACCAGCAGAGATGGGCAGCTAAATGAAAAACTGTTTTTT. It codes for CATSRDGQLNEKLFF.

The chain joins TRBV4-2 to TRBJ2-5; weak D call: TRBD2 (6 bases). Looked up from germline, CDR1 is LGHNA and CDR2 is YNFKEQ. The length of the CDR3 is 16 residues. V was trimmed by 0 bases and J by 4 bases, leaving 15 bases between them. The CDR3 sequence is CASSQDSTRRVETQYF. CDR3 nucleotides: TGTGCCAGCAGCCAAGATTCCACCCGGAGGGTAGAGACCCAGTACTTC.

The J gene is TRBJ2-6, the V gene TRBV27; 10 nucleotides match TRBD1. Germline-derived CDR1 and CDR2 are MNHEY and SMNVEV (reference sequence). The CDR3 totals 19 residues. Trimming at V came to 6 bases and at J to 0 bases, leaving 11 bases not matched to a gene. The CDR3 DNA reads TGTGCCAGCAGCTACTCCGGGACAGGGGTCCCCTCTGGGGCCAACGTCCTGACTTTC. It is translated as CASSYSGTGVPSGANVLTF.

The chain carries TRBV19 and TRBJ1-2; perhaps TRBD1 as D (6 bases). Germline CDR1 reads LNHDA; CDR2 reads SQIVND (reference sequence). The CDR3 is made up of 11 amino acids. With 10 bases removed from V and 12 bases from J, the gap between germline ends came to 18 bases. The DNA of the CDR3 is TGTGCCACTGGGGGCGGACCTTTTAACACCTTC. Its protein is CATGGGPFNTF.

There are a few counts of this clone. The chain links TRBV7-9 to TRBJ2-5; 10 nucleotides align to TRBD1. The V and J ends lost 5 bases and 9 bases, in that order; junction bases with no gene match: 9. The germline V gene encodes CDR1 SEHNR and CDR2 FQNEAQ (reference sequence). This CDR3 comprises 14 residues. The CDR3 region is CASSHGTGEPPQYF. The CDR3 DNA reads as TGTGCCAGCAGCCATGGGACAGGGGAACCGCCCCAGTACTTC.

As to this clone: Being one base from a much bigger clone, this may be a read error. The same CDR3 arises from other DNA sequences in this sample as well. The V call is TRBV6-7, the J call TRBJ2-5; D is uncertain. TRBV6-7 is an open reading frame whose function is uncertain. The CDR3 length is 13 residues. CDR3 protein: CASQRILEKTQYF. The CDR3 DNA sequence: TGTGCCTCCCAGAGGATATTGGAGAAGACCCAATACTTC.

A few counts support this clone. V and J are TRBV27 and TRBJ2-7; D perhaps matches TRBD1 (6 bases). The CDR3 covers 16 residues. CDR1 is MNHEY, CDR2 SMNVEV, per germline (reference sequence). V gave up 0 bases and J gave up 3 bases, with 15 bases separating them. Here the CDR3 reads CASSLSVGQFRYEQYF. The CDR3 nucleotides read TGTGCCAGCAGTTTATCGGTGGGACAATTCCGCTACGAGCAGTACTTC.

The chain couples TRBV3-1 (or the pseudogene TRBV3-2) to TRBJ2-6; D not resolved. The CDR3 runs 14 residues. CDR1 is LGHDT, CDR2 YNNKEL, per germline (reference sequence). V gave up 6 bases and J gave up 12 bases, with 18 bases separating them. CDR3 bases: TGTGCCAGCAGTCAGAGGATAGGAATAGCCGTCCTGACTTTC. It translates to CASSQRIGIAVLTF.

This sequence joins TRBV11-1 and TRBJ1-1; D remains ambiguous. Trimming took 1 base from V and 0 from J, leaving 9 bases between them. Per germline, CDR1 SGHAT and CDR2 FQDESV (reference sequence). CDR3 length: 15 residues. The CDR3 bases are TGTGCCAGCAGCTTAGGGGCCGACCTGAACACTGAAGCTTTCTTT. Protein sequence: CASSLGADLNTEAFF. Full variable domain (remainder filled in from reference TRBV11-1 and TRBJ1-1): EAEVAQSPRYKITEKSQAVAFWCDPISGHATLYWYRQILGQGPELLVQFQDESVVDDSQLPKDRFSAERLKGVDSTLKIQPAELGDSAMYLCASSLGADLNTEAFFGQGTRLTVV.

The table lists this clone with a few counts. The chain couples TRBV5-1 to TRBJ1-6; D is uncertain. Trimming removed 0 bases from V and 8 bases from J, with 6 bases in between. Germline assignment: CDR1 SGHRS and CDR2 YFSETQ. CDR3 size: 13 residues. Here the CDR3 DNA reads TGCGCCAGCAGCTTGGATGCGGATTCACCCCTCCACTTT. Its protein product is CASSLDADSPLHF.

This chain connects TRBV7-2 to TRBJ2-5, with D possibly matching TRBD2 (5 bases). The CDR3 loop spans 12 amino acids. V dropped 5 bases and J dropped 4 bases, with 8 bases sitting between them. Germline V lookup: CDR1 SGHTA, CDR2 FQGNSA. CDR3 region: CASSQRVETQYF. CDR3 in DNA: TGTGCCAGCAGCCAGAGGGTAGAGACCCAGTACTTC.

The chain carries TRBV9 and TRBJ2-2; 7 nucleotides agree with TRBD1. This CDR3 is 16 amino acids long. The germline V gene has CDR1 SGDLS and CDR2 YYNGEE. V lost 3 bases to trimming and J lost 4 bases; unmatched junction nucleotides: 9. The chain's CDR3 is CASSGHLTGSTGELFF. The CDR3 coding sequence is TGTGCCAGCAGCGGACATTTGACAGGGTCCACCGGGGAGCTGTTTTTT.

The chain carries TRBV5-1 and TRBJ2-7; D is perhaps TRBD1 (5 bases). CDR1 is SGHRS and CDR2 is YFSETQ in the germline V gene. The V and J ends lost 4 bases and 0 bases respectively, with 11 bases between them. The CDR3 covers 14 residues. CDR3: CASSPRVGSYEQYF. The CDR3 bases are TGCGCCAGCAGCCCCAGGGTCGGCTCCTACGAGCAGTACTTC.

The J gene is TRBJ2-5, the V gene TRBV3-1 (or the pseudogene TRBV3-2); weak D call: TRBD2 (5 bases). Germline V gene data show CDR1 as LGHDT and CDR2 as YNNKEL (reference sequence). Trimming took 5 bases from V and 2 from J, leaving 12 bases between them. The CDR3 runs 14 residues. Written as DNA, the CDR3 is TGTGCCAGCAGCAGGAGGAGGATTCAAGAGACCCAGTACTTC. This translates into CASSRRRIQETQYF.

The chain joins TRBV30 to TRBJ1-5; D unclear. Germline CDR1 GTSNPN, CDR2 SVGIG (reference sequence). The length of the CDR3 is 14 residues. V gave up 2 bases and J gave up 5 bases, with 13 bases separating them. The chain's CDR3 is CAWSLSLIDQPQHF. CDR3 nucleotides: TGTGCCTGGAGTTTGTCCCTCATCGATCAGCCCCAGCATTTT.

This clone was found once. CDR3 DNA sequence: TGTGCCAGCACCGAGGGACAGGGCCCAAATCAGCCCCAGCATTTT. This sequence encodes CASTEGQGPNQPQHF. This chain connects TRBV6-5 to TRBJ1-5, with 9 bases lining up with TRBD1. Germline V gene data show CDR1 as MNHEY and CDR2 as SVGAGI. The CDR3 has 15 residues. The trim removed 7 bases at V and 4 bases at J, leaving 8 bases unmatched.

The gene calls are TRBV4-2 and TRBJ1-2; weak D call: TRBD1 (5 bases). The CDR3 extends over 15 amino acids. The germline CDR1 and CDR2 sequences are LGHNA and YNFKEQ. Trimming removed 0 bases at V and 0 bases at J, with 8 bases between. CDR3 bases: TGTGCCAGCAGCCAAGATACAGGAGCTAACTATGGCTACACCTTC. Its translation is CASSQDTGANYGYTF.

The CDR3 bases are TGTGCCAGCAGTGAGATTAGCGGGGGAGGAGAGACCCAGTACTTC. Translating gives CASSEISGGGETQYF. The chain combines TRBV2 with TRBJ2-5; 9 positions match TRBD2. Germline V lookup: CDR1 SNHLY, CDR2 FYNNEI. The ends lost 3 bases at V and 4 bases at J; junction bases unmatched: 6. This CDR3 is 15 amino acids long.

This clone came up once. The rearrangement links TRBV7-3 to TRBJ1-1; D is possibly TRBD1 (6 bases). CDR3 size: 14 residues. In germline, CDR1 is SGHTA, CDR2 FQGTGA. Trimming pared 5 bases from V and 1 base from J, leaving 11 bases between. The CDR3 region is CASSLDRTNTEAFF. CDR3 nucleotides: TGTGCCAGCAGCCTCGACAGGACGAACACTGAAGCTTTCTTT.

This clone came up once. The chain uses TRBV5-1 and TRBJ2-7; D is ambiguous. CDR3 size: 12 residues. The germline V and J ends were trimmed by 0 bases and 3 bases, with 4 bases remaining between them. The germline V gene encodes CDR1 SGHRS and CDR2 YFSETQ. This CDR3 reads CASSLDGYEQYF. The CDR3 region has the DNA TGCGCCAGCAGCTTGGATGGCTACGAGCAGTACTTC.

Relative to its sample, this clone is medium-sized. The V and J genes are TRBV5-1 and TRBJ1-1; a weak D match, TRBD1 (6 bases). CDR1 is SGHRS, CDR2 YFSETQ, per germline. CDR3 length: 14 residues. Trimming pared 4 bases from V and 6 bases from J, leaving 16 bases between. CDR3 DNA sequence: TGCGCCAGCAGCATGACACAGGGTATTTCTGAAGCTTTCTTT. Amino acids: CASSMTQGISEAFF.

This chain links TRBV6-1 with TRBJ1-5; possible D gene TRBD1, 5 bases. The CDR3 spans 14 residues. The germline V gene has CDR1 MNHNS and CDR2 SASEGT. V lost 2 bases, J lost 5 bases, and 10 bases lay in between. CDR3: CASSEIGVDQPQHF. In DNA, the CDR3 is TGTGCCAGCAGTGAAATAGGGGTTGATCAGCCCCAGCATTTT.

As concerns this clone: Germline and junction disagree at one end, which may indicate a read error. This rearrangement joins TRBV9 to TRBJ1-6; maybe TRBD1 (5 bases). The CDR3 covers 15 residues. Germline V gene data show CDR1 as SGDLS and CDR2 as YYNGEE. DNA for the CDR3: TGTGCCAGCAGCGTAGCGGCAGGGCAAAATTCACCCTTCCACTTT. This translates into CASSVAAGQNSPFHF.

This chain uses TRBV30 with TRBJ2-2; D is uncertain. The CDR3 is 13 residues long. Germline lookup yields CDR1 GTSNPN and CDR2 SVGIG (reference sequence). Trimming shortened V by 2 bases and J by 7 bases, and 11 bases separated the two germline ends. In DNA form, the CDR3 reads TGTGCCTGGAGTCCCCTGAGGATCGGGGAGCTGTTTTTT. Its protein product is CAWSPLRIGELFF.

This clone was counted between two and nine times. The rearrangement joins TRBV6-6 to TRBJ2-7, with no clear D. The CDR3 covers 14 residues. In germline, CDR1 is MNHNY, CDR2 SVGAGI (reference sequence). With 0 bases removed from V and 5 bases from J, the gap between germline ends came to 11 bases. The CDR3 protein is CASSYSIAGNEQYF. DNA for the CDR3: TGTGCCAGCAGTTACTCGATAGCAGGTAACGAGCAGTACTTC.